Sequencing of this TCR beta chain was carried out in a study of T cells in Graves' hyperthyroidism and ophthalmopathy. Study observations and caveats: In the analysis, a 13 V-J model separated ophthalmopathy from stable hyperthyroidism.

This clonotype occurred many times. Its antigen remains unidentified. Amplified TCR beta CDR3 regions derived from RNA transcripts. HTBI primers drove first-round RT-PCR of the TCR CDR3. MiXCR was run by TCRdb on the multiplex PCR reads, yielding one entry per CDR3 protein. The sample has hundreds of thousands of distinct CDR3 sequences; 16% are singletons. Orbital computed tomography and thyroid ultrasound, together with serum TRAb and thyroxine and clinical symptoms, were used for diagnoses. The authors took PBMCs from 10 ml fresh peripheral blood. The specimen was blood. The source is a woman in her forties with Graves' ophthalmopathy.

In DNA, the CDR3 is TGTGCCAGCGCAAAGGGTGGGCCATTGGGCATTCAGTACTTC. Translated, it gives CASAKGGPLGIQYF. V usage is TRBV2 and J usage is TRBJ2-4; D remains ambiguous. Germline V gene sequence: CDR1 SNHLY, CDR2 FYNNEI. The ends were cut back, 8 bases at V and 9 bases at J, with 20 bases in the middle. The CDR3 length is 14 residues.